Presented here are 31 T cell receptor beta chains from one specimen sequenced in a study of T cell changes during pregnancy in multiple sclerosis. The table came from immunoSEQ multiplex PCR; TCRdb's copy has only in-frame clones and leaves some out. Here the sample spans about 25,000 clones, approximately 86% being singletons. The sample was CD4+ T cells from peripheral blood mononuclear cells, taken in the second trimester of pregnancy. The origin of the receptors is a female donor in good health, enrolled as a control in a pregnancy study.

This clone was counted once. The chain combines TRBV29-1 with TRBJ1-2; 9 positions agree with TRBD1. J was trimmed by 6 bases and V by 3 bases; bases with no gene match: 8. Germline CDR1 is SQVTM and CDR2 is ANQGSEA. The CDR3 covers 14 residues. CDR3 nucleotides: TGCAGCGTTGACGGGACAGGGTGGGGGGATGGCTACACCTTC. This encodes CSVDGTGWGDGYTF.

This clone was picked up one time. CDR3 loop: CASTPTRGFDTDTQYF. In DNA, the CDR3 is TGTGCCAGCACCCCCACCCGGGGATTCGATACAGATACGCAGTATTTT. This rearrangement joins TRBV5-6 to TRBJ2-3; D is possibly TRBD2 (5 bases). The CDR3 sequence is 16 residues long. V gave up 6 bases and J gave up 3 bases, with 20 bases separating them. Germline values: CDR1 SGHDT, CDR2 YYEEEE.

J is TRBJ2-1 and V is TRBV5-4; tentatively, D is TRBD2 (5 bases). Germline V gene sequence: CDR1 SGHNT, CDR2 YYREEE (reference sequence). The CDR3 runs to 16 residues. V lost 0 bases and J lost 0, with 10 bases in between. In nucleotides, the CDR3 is TGTGCCAGCAGCTTGGACGGGGTGCGCTCCTACAATGAGCAGTTCTTC. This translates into CASSLDGVRSYNEQFF.

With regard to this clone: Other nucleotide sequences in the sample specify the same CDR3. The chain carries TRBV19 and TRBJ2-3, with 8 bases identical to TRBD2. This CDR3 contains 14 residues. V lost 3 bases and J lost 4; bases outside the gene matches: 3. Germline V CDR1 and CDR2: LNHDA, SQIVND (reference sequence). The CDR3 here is CASSIPGGADTQYF. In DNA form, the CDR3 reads TGTGCCAGTAGTATCCCGGGGGGGGCAGATACGCAGTATTTT.

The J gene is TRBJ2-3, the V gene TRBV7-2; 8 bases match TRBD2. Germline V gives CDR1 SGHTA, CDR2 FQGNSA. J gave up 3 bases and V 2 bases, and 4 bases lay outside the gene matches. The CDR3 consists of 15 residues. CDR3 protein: CASSLTGGATDTQYF. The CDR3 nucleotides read TGTGCCAGCAGCTTAACCGGGGGGGCAACAGATACGCAGTATTTT. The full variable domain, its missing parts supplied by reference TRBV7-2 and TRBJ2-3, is GAGVSQSPSNKVTEKGKDVELRCDPISGHTALYWYRQSLGQGLEFLIYFQGNSAPDKSGLPSDRFSAERTGGSVSTLTIQRTQQEDSAVYLCASSLTGGATDTQYFGPGTRLTVL.

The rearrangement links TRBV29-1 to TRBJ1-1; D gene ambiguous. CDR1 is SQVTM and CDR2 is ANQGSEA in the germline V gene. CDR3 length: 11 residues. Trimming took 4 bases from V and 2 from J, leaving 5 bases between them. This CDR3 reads CSVGANTEAFF. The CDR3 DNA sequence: TGCAGCGTTGGGGCTAACACTGAAGCTTTCTTT.

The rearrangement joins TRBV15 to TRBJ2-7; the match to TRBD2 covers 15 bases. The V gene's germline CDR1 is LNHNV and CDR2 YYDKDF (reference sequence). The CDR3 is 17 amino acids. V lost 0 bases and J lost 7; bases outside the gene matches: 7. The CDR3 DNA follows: TGTGCCACCAGCAGAGATGCGGGACTAGCGGGAGGTGATGAGCAGTACTTC. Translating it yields CATSRDAGLAGGDEQYF. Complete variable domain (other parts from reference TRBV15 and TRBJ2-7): DAMVIQNPRYQVTQFGKPVTLSCSQTLNHNVMYWYQQKSSQAPKLLFHYYDKDFNNEADTPDNFQSRRPNTSFCFLDIRSPGLGDTAMYLCATSRDAGLAGGDEQYFGPGTRLTVT.

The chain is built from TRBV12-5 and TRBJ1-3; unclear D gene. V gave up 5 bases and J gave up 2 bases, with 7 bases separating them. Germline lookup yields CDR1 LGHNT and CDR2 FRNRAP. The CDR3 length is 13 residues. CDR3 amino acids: CASGTGTGNTIYF. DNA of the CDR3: TGTGCTAGTGGTACCGGGACTGGAAACACCATATATTTT.

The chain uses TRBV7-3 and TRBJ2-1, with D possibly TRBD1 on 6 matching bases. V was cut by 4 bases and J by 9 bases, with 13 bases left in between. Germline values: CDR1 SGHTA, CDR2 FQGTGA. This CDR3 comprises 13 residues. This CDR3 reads CASSSRQQGEQFF. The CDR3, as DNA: TGTGCCAGCAGCTCCCGGCAACAGGGTGAGCAGTTCTTC.

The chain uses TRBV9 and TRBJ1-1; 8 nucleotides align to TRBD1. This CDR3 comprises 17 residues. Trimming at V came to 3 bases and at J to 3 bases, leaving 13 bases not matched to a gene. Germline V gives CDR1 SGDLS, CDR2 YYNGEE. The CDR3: CASSANSGGVGDTEAFF. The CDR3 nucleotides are TGTGCCAGCAGCGCAAACTCAGGGGGCGTAGGAGACACTGAAGCTTTCTTT. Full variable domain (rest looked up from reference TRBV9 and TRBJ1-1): DSGVTQTPKHLITATGQRVTLRCSPRSGDLSVYWYQQSLDQGLQFLIQYYNGEERAKGNILERFSAQQFPDLHSELNLSSLELGDSALYFCASSANSGGVGDTEAFFGQGTRLTVV.

The CDR3, as DNA: TGTGCCAGCAGCTTCGGACATTATAATTCACCCCTCCACTTT. Protein: CASSFGHYNSPLHF. The V gene is TRBV5-4, the J gene TRBJ1-6; weak D call: TRBD1 (5 bases). The CDR3 is 14 residues long. CDR1 is SGHNT and CDR2 is YYREEE in the germline V gene (reference sequence). V was clipped by 2 bases and J by 4 bases, with 7 bases between them.

Here the CDR3 reads CASSRQRGGYEQYF. The CDR3 nucleotides are TGCGCCAGCAGCCGCCAGCGGGGGGGGTACGAGCAGTACTTC. The J gene is TRBJ2-7, the V gene TRBV4-3; 10 bases line up with TRBD2. From germline, CDR1 is LGHNA and CDR2 YSLEER. This CDR3 spans 14 amino acids. V was pared by 4 bases and J by 4 bases, with 4 bases of the junction left unmatched.

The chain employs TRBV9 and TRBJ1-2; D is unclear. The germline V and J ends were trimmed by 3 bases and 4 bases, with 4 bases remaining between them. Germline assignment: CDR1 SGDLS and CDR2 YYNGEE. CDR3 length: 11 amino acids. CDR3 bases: TGTGCCAGCAGCGCCCTCTATGGCTACACCTTC. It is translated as CASSALYGYTF.

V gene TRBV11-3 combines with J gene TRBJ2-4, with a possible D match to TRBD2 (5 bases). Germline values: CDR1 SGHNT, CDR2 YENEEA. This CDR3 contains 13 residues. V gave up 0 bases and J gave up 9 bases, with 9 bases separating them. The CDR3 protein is CASSLDLEGIQYF. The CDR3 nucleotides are TGTGCCAGCAGCTTAGACCTAGAGGGCATTCAGTACTTC.

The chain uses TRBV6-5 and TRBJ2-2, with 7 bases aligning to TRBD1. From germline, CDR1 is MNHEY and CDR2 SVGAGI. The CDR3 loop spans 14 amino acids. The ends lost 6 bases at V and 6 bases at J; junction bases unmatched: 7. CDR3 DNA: TGTGCCAGCAGGATTACAGGGGTCCCCGGGGAGCTGTTTTTT. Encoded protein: CASRITGVPGELFF.

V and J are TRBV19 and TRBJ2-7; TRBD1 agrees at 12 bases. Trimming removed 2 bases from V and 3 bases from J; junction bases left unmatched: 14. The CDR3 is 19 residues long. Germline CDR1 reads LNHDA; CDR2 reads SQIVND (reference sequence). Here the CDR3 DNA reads TGTGCCAGTAGTATAACGACGGCGGGACAGGGGGCGCGTCGCTACGAGCAGTACTTC. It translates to CASSITTAGQGARRYEQYF.

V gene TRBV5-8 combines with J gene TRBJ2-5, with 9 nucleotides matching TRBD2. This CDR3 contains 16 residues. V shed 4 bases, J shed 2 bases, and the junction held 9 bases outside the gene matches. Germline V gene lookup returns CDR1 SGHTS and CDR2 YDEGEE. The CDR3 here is CASSTIAGVLQETQYF. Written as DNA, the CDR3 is TGTGCCAGCAGCACCATAGCGGGGGTGCTACAAGAGACCCAGTACTTC.

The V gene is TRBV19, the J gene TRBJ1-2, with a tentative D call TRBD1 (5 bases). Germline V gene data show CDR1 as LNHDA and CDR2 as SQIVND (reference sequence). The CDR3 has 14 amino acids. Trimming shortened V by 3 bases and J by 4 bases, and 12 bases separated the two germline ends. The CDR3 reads CASSMILDTYGYTF. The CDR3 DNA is TGTGCCAGTAGTATGATTTTGGACACCTATGGCTACACCTTC.

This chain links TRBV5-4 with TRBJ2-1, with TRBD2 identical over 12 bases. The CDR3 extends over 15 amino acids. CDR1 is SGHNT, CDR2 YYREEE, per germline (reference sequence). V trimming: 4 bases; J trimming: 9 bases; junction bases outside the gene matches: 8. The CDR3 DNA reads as TGTGCCAGCAGCCCCGGGACTAGCGGGTTTCTTGAGCAGTTCTTC. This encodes CASSPGTSGFLEQFF.

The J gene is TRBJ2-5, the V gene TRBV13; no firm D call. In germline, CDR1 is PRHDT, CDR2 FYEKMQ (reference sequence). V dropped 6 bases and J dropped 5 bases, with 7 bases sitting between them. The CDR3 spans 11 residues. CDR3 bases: TGTGCCAGCAGTACGGGTGAGACCCAGTACTTC. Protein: CASSTGETQYF.

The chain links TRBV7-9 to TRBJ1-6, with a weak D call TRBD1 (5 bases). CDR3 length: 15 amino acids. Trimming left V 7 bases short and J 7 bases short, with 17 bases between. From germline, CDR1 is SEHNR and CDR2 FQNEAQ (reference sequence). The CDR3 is CASTLGQVNNSPLHF. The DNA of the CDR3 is TGTGCCAGCACCCTGGGGCAAGTTAACAATTCACCCCTCCACTTT.

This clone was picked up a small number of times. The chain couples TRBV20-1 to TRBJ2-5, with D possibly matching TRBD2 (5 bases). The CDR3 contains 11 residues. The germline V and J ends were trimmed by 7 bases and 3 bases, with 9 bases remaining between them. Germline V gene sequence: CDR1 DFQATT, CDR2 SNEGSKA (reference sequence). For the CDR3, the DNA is TGCAGTGGAGGGCCGGAAGAGACCCAGTACTTC. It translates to CSGGPEETQYF.

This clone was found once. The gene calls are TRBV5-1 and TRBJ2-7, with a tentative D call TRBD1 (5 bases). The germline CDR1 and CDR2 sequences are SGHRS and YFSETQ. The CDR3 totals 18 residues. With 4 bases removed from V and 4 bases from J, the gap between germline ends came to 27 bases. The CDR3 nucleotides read TGCGCCAGCAGCCCTGCCTTGGACGGTCTCGATAGGGGTTACGAGCAGTACTTC. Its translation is CASSPALDGLDRGYEQYF.

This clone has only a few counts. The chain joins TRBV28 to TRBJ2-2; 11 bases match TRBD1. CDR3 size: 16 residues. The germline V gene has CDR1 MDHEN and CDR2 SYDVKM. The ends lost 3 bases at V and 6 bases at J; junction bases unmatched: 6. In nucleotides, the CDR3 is TGTGCCAGCAGTTTGCCCCCGGGACAGGGGGCCGGGGAGCTGTTTTTT. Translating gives CASSLPPGQGAGELFF.

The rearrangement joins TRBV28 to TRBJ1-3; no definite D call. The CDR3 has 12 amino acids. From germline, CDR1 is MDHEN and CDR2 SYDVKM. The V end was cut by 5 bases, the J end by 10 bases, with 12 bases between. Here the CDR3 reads CASSPSQWTIYF. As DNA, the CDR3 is TGTGCCAGCAGTCCCTCTCAGTGGACCATATATTTT.

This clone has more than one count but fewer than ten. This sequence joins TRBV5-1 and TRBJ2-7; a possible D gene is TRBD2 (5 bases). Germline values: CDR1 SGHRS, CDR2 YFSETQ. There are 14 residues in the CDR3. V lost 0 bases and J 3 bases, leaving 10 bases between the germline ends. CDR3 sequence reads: CASSLGGDYYEQYF. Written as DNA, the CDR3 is TGCGCCAGCAGCTTGGGGGGTGACTACTACGAGCAGTACTTC.

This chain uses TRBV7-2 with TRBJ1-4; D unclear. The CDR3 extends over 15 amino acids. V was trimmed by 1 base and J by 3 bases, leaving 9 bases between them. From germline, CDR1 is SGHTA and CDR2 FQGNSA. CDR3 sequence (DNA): TGTGCCAGCAGCTTAGTCGGGTATGCTAATGAAAAACTGTTTTTT. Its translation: CASSLVGYANEKLFF.

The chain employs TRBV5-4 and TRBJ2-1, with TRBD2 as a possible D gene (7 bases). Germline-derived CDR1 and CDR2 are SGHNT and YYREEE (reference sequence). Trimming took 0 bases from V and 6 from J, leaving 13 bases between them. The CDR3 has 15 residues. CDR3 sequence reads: CASSLEGGRGNEQFF. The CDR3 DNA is TGTGCCAGCAGCTTGGAGGGGGGGAGAGGCAATGAGCAGTTCTTC.

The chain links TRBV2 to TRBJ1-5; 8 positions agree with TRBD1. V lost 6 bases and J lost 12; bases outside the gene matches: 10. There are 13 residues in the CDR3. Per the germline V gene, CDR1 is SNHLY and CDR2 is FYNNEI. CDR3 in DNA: TGTGCCAGCAGCGCCAACCTCGGACAGGGCCAGCATTTT. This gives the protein CASSANLGQGQHF. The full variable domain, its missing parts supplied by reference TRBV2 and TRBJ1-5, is EPEVTQTPSHQVTQMGQEVILRCVPISNHLYFYWYRQILGQKVEFLVSFYNNEISEKSEIFDDQFSVERPDGSNFTLKIRSTKLEDSAMYFCASSANLGQGQHFGDGTRLSIL.

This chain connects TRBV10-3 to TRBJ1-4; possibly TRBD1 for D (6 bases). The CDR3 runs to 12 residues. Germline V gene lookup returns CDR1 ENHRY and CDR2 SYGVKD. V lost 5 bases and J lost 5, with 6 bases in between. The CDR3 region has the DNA TGTGCCATCAGTACAGGGAATGAAAAACTGTTTTTT. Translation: CAISTGNEKLFF.

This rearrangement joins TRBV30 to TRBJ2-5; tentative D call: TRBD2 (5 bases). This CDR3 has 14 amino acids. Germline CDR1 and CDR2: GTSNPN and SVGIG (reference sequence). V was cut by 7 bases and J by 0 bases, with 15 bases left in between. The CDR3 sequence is CAFTPGLYQETQYF. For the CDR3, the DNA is TGTGCCTTTACCCCCGGACTGTACCAAGAGACCCAGTACTTC.